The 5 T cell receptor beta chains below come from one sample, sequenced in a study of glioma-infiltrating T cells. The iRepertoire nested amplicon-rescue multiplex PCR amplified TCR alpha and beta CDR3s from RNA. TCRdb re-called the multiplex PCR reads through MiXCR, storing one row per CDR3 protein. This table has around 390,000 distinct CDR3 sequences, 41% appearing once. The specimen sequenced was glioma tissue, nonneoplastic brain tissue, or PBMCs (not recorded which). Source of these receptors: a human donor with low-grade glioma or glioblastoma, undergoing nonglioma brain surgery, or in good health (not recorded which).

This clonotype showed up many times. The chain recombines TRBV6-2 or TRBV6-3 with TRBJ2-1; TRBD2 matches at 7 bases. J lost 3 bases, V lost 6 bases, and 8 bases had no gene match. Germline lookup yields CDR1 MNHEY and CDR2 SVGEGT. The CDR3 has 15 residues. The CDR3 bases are TGTGCCAGCAGCTCCCCGAGCGGGATCTACAATGAGCAGTTCTTC. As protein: CASSSPSGIYNEQFF.

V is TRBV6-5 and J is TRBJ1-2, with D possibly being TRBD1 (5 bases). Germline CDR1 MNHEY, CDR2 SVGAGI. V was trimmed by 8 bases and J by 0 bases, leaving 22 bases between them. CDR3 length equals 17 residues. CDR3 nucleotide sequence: TGTGCCAGCGTCATACCCAAGGGGCTAGCTTCTAACTATGGCTACACCTTC. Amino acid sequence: CASVIPKGLASNYGYTF.

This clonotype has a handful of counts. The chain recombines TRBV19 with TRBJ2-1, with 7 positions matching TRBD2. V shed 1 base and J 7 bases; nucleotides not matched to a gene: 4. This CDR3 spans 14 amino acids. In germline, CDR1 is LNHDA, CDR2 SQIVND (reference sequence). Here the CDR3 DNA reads TGTGCCAGTAGTATAGTGACCGGGGGGAATGAGCAGTTCTTC. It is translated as CASSIVTGGNEQFF.

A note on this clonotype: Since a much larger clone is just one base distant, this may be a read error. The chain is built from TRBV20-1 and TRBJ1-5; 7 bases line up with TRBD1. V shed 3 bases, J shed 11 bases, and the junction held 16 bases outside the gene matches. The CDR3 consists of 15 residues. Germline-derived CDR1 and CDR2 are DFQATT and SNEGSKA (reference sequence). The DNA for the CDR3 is TGCAGTGCTAGTGAGGCAGGGGCAGTAGGGACAGCCCAGCATTTT. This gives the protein CSASEAGAVGTAQHF.

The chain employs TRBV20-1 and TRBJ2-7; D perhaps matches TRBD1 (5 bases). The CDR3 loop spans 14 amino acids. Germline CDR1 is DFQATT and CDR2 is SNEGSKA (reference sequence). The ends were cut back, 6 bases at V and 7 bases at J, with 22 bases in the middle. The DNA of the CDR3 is TGCAGTGCCTCGTCAGGATCGATACAGGAAGAGCAGTACTTC. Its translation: CSASSGSIQEEQYF.